The 32 T cell receptor beta chains in this list originate from one sample, sequenced in a study of shared clonotypes between healthy human individuals. Naive CD8 cells lacked CD45RO and underwent positive selection for CCR7, leaving out terminally differentiated effector memory CD45RA+ cells. Sequencing was performed with immunoSEQ multiplex PCR; in TCRdb, only in-frame clones are kept and a portion is missing. The repertoire holds about 2.2 million clones, with about 93% as singletons. The sequencing sample was made of naive CD8+ T cells from PBMCs. The receptor set was obtained from a man between 18 and 35 years old in good health. Some clones in this sample may be carry-over from other donors' samples.

This clone was recorded only once. The rearrangement joins TRBV29-1 to TRBJ2-7; TRBD2 might be the D (6 bases). CDR3 length: 12 residues. Trimming shortened V by 7 bases and J by 4 bases, and 14 bases separated the two germline ends. CDR1 SQVTM and CDR2 ANQGSEA come from the germline V gene. CDR3 loop: CSAGGTLYEQYF. CDR3 sequence (DNA): TGCAGCGCTGGGGGGACCCTGTACGAGCAGTACTTC.

This chain links TRBV7-9 with TRBJ2-7; TRBD2 agrees at 10 bases. Looked up from germline, CDR1 is SEHNR and CDR2 is FQNEAQ (reference sequence). With 3 bases clipped from V and 5 bases from J, the junction kept 7 bases outside the gene matches. CDR3 length: 15 amino acids. CDR3 region: CASSFGASGRDEQYF. CDR3 DNA sequence: TGTGCCAGCAGCTTCGGGGCTAGCGGGAGAGACGAGCAGTACTTC.

The CDR3 DNA follows: TGTGCCAGCAGGTCTTGGGACAGCCCCCTCTACGAGCAGTACTTC. Protein: CASRSWDSPLYEQYF. The V and J genes are TRBV6-5 and TRBJ2-7; 7 bases are a match to TRBD1. This CDR3 is built from 15 residues. The V gene end was trimmed by 6 bases and the J gene end by 3 bases; junction bases not matched to a gene: 11. Germline CDR1 MNHEY, CDR2 SVGAGI.

The V call is TRBV27, the J call TRBJ2-2; either TRBD1 or TRBD2 may supply D (6 bases each). The length of the CDR3 is 12 residues. The V end lost 7 bases, the J end lost 4 bases, and 7 bases lay between the germline ends. CDR1 and CDR2 (germline): MNHEY, SMNVEV (reference sequence). The CDR3 region has the DNA TGTGCCAGCAAGGGGGGCACCGGGGAGCTGTTTTTT. The encoded protein is CASKGGTGELFF.

This sequence joins TRBV2 and TRBJ2-3, with D possibly TRBD2 on 5 matching bases. Trimming removed 5 bases from V and 2 bases from J, with 17 bases in between. The CDR3 spans 16 residues. Germline CDR1 and CDR2: SNHLY and FYNNEI. The CDR3 reads CASSLLTTQPTDTQYF. CDR3 DNA: TGTGCCAGCAGTCTCTTGACTACCCAACCCACAGATACGCAGTATTTT.

The V gene is TRBV2, the J gene TRBJ1-5; D is perhaps TRBD1 (6 bases). The V gene's germline CDR1 is SNHLY and CDR2 FYNNEI. Trimming took 6 bases from V and 6 from J, leaving 15 bases between them. The CDR3 runs to 14 residues. This chain's CDR3 is CASSVTGIVQPQHF. CDR3 DNA: TGTGCCAGCAGCGTCACAGGGATCGTTCAGCCCCAGCATTTT.

V gene TRBV9 combines with J gene TRBJ1-3; the D is unclear. Germline assignment: CDR1 SGDLS and CDR2 YYNGEE. The V end was cut by 3 bases, the J end by 0 bases, with 7 bases between. The CDR3 covers 14 residues. The DNA of the CDR3 is TGTGCCAGCAGCGGACTGATCTCTGGAAACACCATATATTTT. It translates to CASSGLISGNTIYF.

This chain's CDR3 is CASSPVGTSYEQYF. CDR3 DNA: TGTGCCAGCAGCCCCGTAGGGACCTCCTACGAGCAGTACTTC. The chain employs TRBV7-9 and TRBJ2-7; D may match TRBD1 or TRBD2 (5 bases each). Looked up from germline, CDR1 is SEHNR and CDR2 is FQNEAQ (reference sequence). The CDR3 length is 14 residues. Trimming removed 5 bases at V and 0 bases at J, with 11 bases between.

The chain couples TRBV27 to TRBJ2-1; weak D call: TRBD2 (6 bases). There are 14 residues in the CDR3. The V gene's germline CDR1 is MNHEY and CDR2 SMNVEV (reference sequence). Trimming took 4 bases from V and 7 from J, leaving 14 bases between them. CDR3 nucleotide sequence: TGTGCCAGCAGTTCTCAACAGGAGGGAAATGAGCAGTTCTTC. This translates into CASSSQQEGNEQFF.

The chain is built from TRBV7-6 and TRBJ2-7; 7 nucleotides align to TRBD1. CDR3 size: 16 residues. V was clipped by 2 bases and J by 1 base; unmatched bases: 8. CDR1 is SGHVS and CDR2 is FNYEAQ in the germline V gene. The CDR3 DNA follows: TGTGCCAGCAGCTTACCCCGCCAGGGGGTTTCCTACGAGCAGTACTTC. Translating it yields CASSLPRQGVSYEQYF. Full variable domain (remainder filled in from reference TRBV7-6 and TRBJ2-7): GAGVSQSPRYKVTKRGQDVALRCDPISGHVSLYWYRQALGQGPEFLTYFNYEAQQDKSGLPNDRFSAERPEGSISTLTIQRTEQRDSAMYRCASSLPRQGVSYEQYFGPGTRLTVT.

The V call is TRBV5-6, the J call TRBJ1-1; D unresolved. Trimming took off 3 bases at V and 5 bases at J, with 17 bases between the two ends. From germline, CDR1 is SGHDT and CDR2 YYEEEE. The CDR3 loop spans 15 amino acids. The CDR3 DNA is TGTGCCAGCAGCTGGGCGGACCGTCTGGGGACTGAAGCTTTCTTT. Protein sequence: CASSWADRLGTEAFF.

The chain has TRBV27 and TRBJ2-3; a possible D gene is TRBD2 (5 bases). Germline V gene lookup returns CDR1 MNHEY and CDR2 SMNVEV (reference sequence). V was clipped by 6 bases and J by 1 base, with 17 bases between them. CDR3 size: 16 residues. CDR3 DNA: TGTGCCAGCAGCCTACTGACTGCGCGGGGCACAGATACGCAGTATTTT. The encoded protein is CASSLLTARGTDTQYF.

The chain joins TRBV30 to TRBJ2-3, with TRBD2 matching 13 bases. Trimming cost V 2 bases and J 3 bases; bases outside gene matches: 2. The length of the CDR3 is 15 residues. Germline V gene data show CDR1 as GTSNPN and CDR2 as SVGIG (reference sequence). The CDR3 here is CAWSSGLAGTDTQYF. As DNA, the CDR3 is TGTGCCTGGAGTTCGGGACTAGCGGGGACAGATACGCAGTATTTT.

This clone was observed a single time. The V and J genes are TRBV5-1 and TRBJ2-3; tentative D call: TRBD1 (6 bases). Germline CDR1 and CDR2: SGHRS and YFSETQ. The V end lost 4 bases, the J end lost 3 bases, and 15 bases lay between the germline ends. The CDR3 length is 15 residues. The CDR3 sequence is CASSPGQFRTDTQYF. The CDR3 DNA reads TGCGCCAGCAGCCCAGGACAGTTTAGGACAGATACGCAGTATTTT.

The chain uses TRBV7-8 and TRBJ2-1; D possibly uses TRBD1 or TRBD2 (7 bases each). Germline V CDR1 and CDR2: SGHVS, FQNEAQ. CDR3 length: 14 residues. V dropped 5 bases and J dropped 4 bases, with 12 bases sitting between them. CDR3 amino acids: CASSPGGEYNEQFF. DNA for the CDR3: TGTGCCAGCAGCCCAGGGGGGGAATACAATGAGCAGTTCTTC.

This chain uses TRBV27 with TRBJ1-4; D call uncertain. Germline V lookup: CDR1 MNHEY, CDR2 SMNVEV (reference sequence). Trimming removed 7 bases at V and 8 bases at J, with 14 bases between. This CDR3 has 13 amino acids. Here the CDR3 reads CASKGFSGEKLFF. The CDR3 DNA sequence: TGTGCCAGCAAGGGTTTTTCGGGGGAAAAACTGTTTTTT.

The chain uses TRBV7-9 and TRBJ2-1; D is perhaps TRBD1 (5 bases). The V end lost 6 bases, the J end lost 9 bases, and 12 bases lay between the germline ends. The CDR3 is made up of 12 amino acids. Germline values: CDR1 SEHNR, CDR2 FQNEAQ (reference sequence). The CDR3 coding sequence is TGTGCCAGCAGTTTCCGACAGCTTGAGCAGTTCTTC. Translated: CASSFRQLEQFF.

The chain carries TRBV27 and TRBJ2-7; D gene ambiguous. V shed 3 bases and J shed 1 base, with 10 bases lying between them. Germline-derived CDR1 and CDR2 are MNHEY and SMNVEV (reference sequence). The CDR3 contains 14 residues. The CDR3 coding sequence is TGTGCCAGCAGTTTTTTTGGGGATTCCTACGAGCAGTACTTC. It translates to CASSFFGDSYEQYF.

A note on this clone: This sample includes further DNA sequences coding for the same CDR3. V and J are TRBV6-5 and TRBJ1-1; D ambiguous. V gave up 0 bases and J gave up 1 base, with 9 bases separating them. The CDR3 covers 15 residues. Germline CDR1 is MNHEY and CDR2 is SVGAGI. DNA of the CDR3: TGTGCCAGCAGTTACTCAAGGACCCAGAACACTGAAGCTTTCTTT. Translated: CASSYSRTQNTEAFF.

The chain employs TRBV20-1 and TRBJ1-2; D possibly corresponds to TRBD1 (6 bases). This CDR3 region has 11 residues. In germline, CDR1 is DFQATT, CDR2 SNEGSKA (reference sequence). In DNA, the CDR3 is TGCAGGGGACGGGCAGGGGATGGCTACACCTTC. Translating gives CRGRAGDGYTF.

This rearrangement joins TRBV28 to TRBJ1-6; TRBD1 matches 7 bases. Germline V gene sequence: CDR1 MDHEN, CDR2 SYDVKM. CDR3 length: 16 amino acids. Trimming removed 6 bases from V and 6 bases from J; junction bases left unmatched: 11. This chain's CDR3 is CASSRSRDSLNSPLHF. CDR3 DNA: TGTGCCAGCAGCCGATCTCGGGACAGTCTTAATTCACCCCTCCACTTT. The whole variable domain, filled in from reference TRBV28 and TRBJ1-6, reads DVKVTQSSRYLVKRTGEKVFLECVQDMDHENMFWYRQDPGLGLRLIYFSYDVKMKEKGDIPEGYSVSREKKERFSLILESASTNQTSMYLCASSRSRDSLNSPLHFGNGTRLTVT.

The chain recombines TRBV23-1 with TRBJ2-1; TRBD1 aligns across 8 bases. TRBV23-1 is assigned to the ORF class and has an uncertain function. This CDR3 has 14 residues. The junction had 5 bases not matched to a gene; V was cut back by 3 bases and J by 7 bases. This CDR3 reads CASSHRTGRNEQFF. Here the CDR3 DNA reads TGCGCCAGCAGTCATCGGACAGGGAGGAATGAGCAGTTCTTC.

V usage is TRBV27 and J usage is TRBJ1-5, with D possibly matching TRBD1 (5 bases). V was shortened by 8 bases and J by 4 bases, with 15 bases between the two germline ends. Germline CDR1 reads MNHEY; CDR2 reads SMNVEV (reference sequence). This CDR3 comprises 14 residues. The CDR3 here is CASSPRDPNQPQHF. Here the CDR3 DNA reads TGTGCCAGCTCCCCACGGGACCCTAATCAGCCCCAGCATTTT.

The chain recombines TRBV19 with TRBJ2-7; D is possibly TRBD1 (6 bases). Deletions cut 10 bases from V and 2 bases from J, with 15 bases between. The germline V gene encodes CDR1 LNHDA and CDR2 SQIVND (reference sequence). The CDR3 runs to 13 residues. DNA of the CDR3: TGTGCCAACCCCGGGACACCTCCCTACGAGCAGTACTTC. Translation gives CANPGTPPYEQYF.

The chain combines TRBV6-5 with TRBJ2-4, with 8 positions matching TRBD2. The CDR3 covers 15 residues. CDR1 is MNHEY and CDR2 is SVGAGI in the germline V gene. The V segment lost 0 bases and the J segment 7 bases; nucleotides outside the gene matches: 5. Here the CDR3 reads CASSYSGGGLNIQYF. The CDR3 DNA sequence: TGTGCCAGCAGTTACTCCGGGGGGGGGCTGAACATTCAGTACTTC.

The chain recombines TRBV10-3 with TRBJ2-5, with 8 bases fitting TRBD1. The J call is uncertain, as TRBJ2-7 better fits the DNA end. This CDR3 is 12 amino acids long. Germline V gene lookup returns CDR1 ENHRY and CDR2 SYGVKD. The CDR3 DNA reads TGTGCCTCAACGACAGGGGCCTACGAGCAGTACTTC. Translating it yields CASTTGAYEQYF.

The chain has TRBV5-6 and TRBJ2-7; D possibly corresponds to TRBD2 (6 bases). Trimming pared 4 bases from V and 1 base from J, leaving 9 bases between. CDR3 size: 13 residues. Germline V gene data show CDR1 as SGHDT and CDR2 as YYEEEE. The CDR3 DNA sequence: TGTGCCAGCAGCCGTGGGAGGTCCTACGAGCAGTACTTC. It codes for CASSRGRSYEQYF.

This clone was recorded only once. The chain couples TRBV5-6 to TRBJ1-2; possible D gene TRBD1, 6 bases. The CDR3 loop spans 14 amino acids. CDR1 and CDR2 (germline): SGHDT, YYEEEE. V was clipped by 0 bases and J by 4 bases, with 10 bases between them. CDR3 residues: CASSLAGVAYGYTF. For the CDR3, the DNA is TGTGCCAGCAGCTTGGCAGGGGTGGCCTATGGCTACACCTTC.

The V call is TRBV5-1, the J call TRBJ2-7; D is ambiguous. The ends were cut back, 0 bases at V and 3 bases at J, with 13 bases in the middle. This CDR3 has 15 residues. The germline gives CDR1 SGHRS, CDR2 YFSETQ. The CDR3 reads CASSLESRPRYEQYF. The CDR3 bases are TGCGCCAGCAGCTTGGAAAGTCGGCCGCGCTACGAGCAGTACTTC.

The CDR3 is CASSPSSRQGAYEQYF. The CDR3, as DNA: TGTGCCAGCAGCCCAAGTTCCAGGCAGGGGGCGTACGAGCAGTACTTC. The rearrangement joins TRBV9 to TRBJ2-7, with 8 bases that match TRBD1. V lost 4 bases, J lost 4 bases, and 13 bases stayed unmatched. Germline V gene lookup returns CDR1 SGDLS and CDR2 YYNGEE. The CDR3 is 16 residues long. The full variable domain, its missing parts supplied by reference TRBV9 and TRBJ2-7, is DSGVTQTPKHLITATGQRVTLRCSPRSGDLSVYWYQQSLDQGLQFLIQYYNGEERAKGNILERFSAQQFPDLHSELNLSSLELGDSALYFCASSPSSRQGAYEQYFGPGTRLTVT.

The V and J genes are TRBV29-1 and TRBJ1-1, with a tentative D call TRBD1 (5 bases). CDR1 and CDR2 (germline): SQVTM, ANQGSEA. This CDR3 is built from 13 residues. The V end was cut by 5 bases, the J end by 1 base, with 11 bases between. The CDR3 sequence is CSVFRDGNTEAFF. The DNA of the CDR3 is TGCAGCGTTTTCAGGGACGGGAACACTGAAGCTTTCTTT. The entire variable domain, with the rest obtained from reference TRBV29-1 and TRBJ1-1, is as follows: SAVISQKPSRDICQRGTSLTIQCQVDSQVTMMFWYRQQPGQSLTLIATANQGSEATYESGFVIDKFPISRPNLTFSTLTVSNMSPEDSSIYLCSVFRDGNTEAFFGQGTRLTVV.

This clone was seen only once. The chain recombines TRBV28 with TRBJ2-3, with 12 nucleotides matching TRBD2. From germline, CDR1 is MDHEN and CDR2 SYDVKM. V gave up 6 bases and J gave up 8 bases; unmatched junction bases: 3. CDR3 length: 13 amino acids. Here the CDR3 reads CASSQTSGSTQYF. The DNA of the CDR3 is TGTGCCAGCAGCCAGACTAGCGGGAGTACGCAGTATTTT.